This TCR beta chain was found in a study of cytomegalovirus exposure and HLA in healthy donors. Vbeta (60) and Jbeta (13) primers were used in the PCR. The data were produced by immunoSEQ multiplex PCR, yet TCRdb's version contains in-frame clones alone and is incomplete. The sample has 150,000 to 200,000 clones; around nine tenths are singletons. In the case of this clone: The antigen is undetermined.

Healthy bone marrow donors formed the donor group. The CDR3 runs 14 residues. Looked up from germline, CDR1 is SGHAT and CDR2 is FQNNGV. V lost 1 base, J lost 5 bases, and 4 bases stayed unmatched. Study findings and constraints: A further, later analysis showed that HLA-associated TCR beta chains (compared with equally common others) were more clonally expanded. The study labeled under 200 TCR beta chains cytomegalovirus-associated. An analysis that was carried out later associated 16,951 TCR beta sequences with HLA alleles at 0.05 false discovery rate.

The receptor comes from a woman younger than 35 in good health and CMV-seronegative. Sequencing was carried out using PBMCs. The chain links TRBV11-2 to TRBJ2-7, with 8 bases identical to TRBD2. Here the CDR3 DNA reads TGTGCCAGCAGCTTAGCGGGAGGGAGAAACGAGCAGTACTTC. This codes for CASSLAGGRNEQYF.